Below are 20 T cell receptor beta chains sequenced from a single sample in a study of tumor-infiltrating lymphocytes in primary liver carcinoma. Germline DNA was also extracted, and blood RNA was taken from unsorted whole blood. A primer in the constant region served to generate TCR beta cDNA from 500 ng of total RNA. Employing slightly modified ARM-PCR, three nested multiplex PCR rounds were run, and these gave rise to the TCR beta libraries. Use of TRBV1-TRBV30 forward primers with a C-beta reverse primer characterized the first two PCR rounds, which lasted around 9 cycles each. TCRdb reanalysed the multiplex PCR reads using MiXCR and keeps one entry per CDR3 protein. The table lists over 250,000 distinct CDR3 sequences, roughly three fifths of them singletons. The sequenced material came from peripheral blood. The receptors stem from a woman aged 30 to 39 with primary liver carcinoma and hepatitis B virus infection.

This clonotype was picked up many times. The rearrangement joins TRBV12-3 or TRBV12-4 to TRBJ2-7; D is ambiguous. The CDR3 is 12 amino acids. Trimming shortened V by 3 bases and J by 4 bases, and 7 bases separated the two germline ends. The CDR3 protein is CASSFRRYEQYF. CDR3 sequence (DNA): TGTGCCAGCAGTTTCAGGCGGTACGAGCAGTACTTC.

The DNA for the CDR3 is TGTGCCAGCAGTTACTCCCCTGGACCCCCCTCCCATGGCTACACCTTC. Translation gives CASSYSPGPPSHGYTF. The rearrangement uses TRBV6-6 and TRBJ1-2; D is ambiguous. The CDR3 has 16 residues. Trimming pared 0 bases from V and 6 bases from J, leaving 17 bases between. CDR1 and CDR2 (germline): MNHNY, SVGAGI (reference sequence).

The table lists this clonotype with many counts. CDR3 protein: CASSYSSGLAGVDEQYF. The CDR3, as DNA: TGTGCCAGCAGTTACTCGTCGGGACTAGCGGGAGTCGACGAGCAGTACTTC. V usage is TRBV6-5 and J usage is TRBJ2-7; 14 bases are shared with TRBD2. Trimming at V came to 0 bases and at J to 5 bases, leaving 6 bases not matched to a gene. CDR3 size: 17 residues. CDR1 is MNHEY and CDR2 is SVGAGI in the germline V gene.

This clonotype was seen only a few times. This rearrangement joins TRBV7-9 to TRBJ2-7; 10 bases are a match to TRBD2. The CDR3 sequence is 12 residues long. V trimming: 8 bases; J trimming: 7 bases; junction bases outside the gene matches: 5. Germline assignment: CDR1 SEHNR and CDR2 FQNEAQ (reference sequence). The chain's CDR3 is CASQAGGVEQYF. The CDR3 DNA sequence: TGTGCCAGCCAAGCGGGGGGGGTGGAGCAGTACTTC.

The chain joins TRBV30 to TRBJ1-5, with D possibly matching TRBD1 (5 bases). The germline V and J ends were trimmed by 2 bases and 6 bases, with 11 bases remaining between them. Germline CDR1 and CDR2: GTSNPN and SVGIG (reference sequence). The CDR3 has 13 residues. In DNA, the CDR3 is TGTGCCTGGAGTACGGGGGAAGGTCAGCCCCAGCATTTT. It encodes CAWSTGEGQPQHF.

Concerning this clonotype itself: This may be a read error: a much more frequent sequence differs by one nucleotide. The V and J genes are TRBV5-6 and TRBJ2-6; no definite D call. CDR3 size: 15 residues. The germline gives CDR1 SGHDT, CDR2 YYEEEE. The CDR3 spells CASSLGGAGTNVLTF. The CDR3, as DNA: TGTGCCAGCAGCTTGGGAGGAGCTGGGACCAACGTCCTGACTTTC. The complete variable domain, with remaining parts taken from reference TRBV5-6 and TRBJ2-6, reads DAGVTQSPTHLIKTRGQQVTLRCSPKSGHDTVSWYQQALGQGPQFIFQYYEEEERQRGNFPDRFSGHQFPNYSSELNVNALLLGDSALYLCASSLGGAGTNVLTFGAGSRLTVL.

As regards this clonotype: This sequence may be a read error, since a much larger clone differs from it by one base. This rearrangement joins TRBV29-1 to TRBJ2-5, with TRBD2 as a possible D gene (6 bases). This CDR3 region has 13 residues. V was trimmed by 7 bases and J by 7 bases, leaving 19 bases between them. The germline gives CDR1 SQVTM, CDR2 ANQGSEA. CDR3 DNA sequence: TGCAGCGCTGGGGTCGGGGGATCGAGGACCCAGTACTTC. It is translated as CSAGVGGSRTQYF.

The J gene is TRBJ2-7, the V gene TRBV5-6; D may be TRBD2 (6 bases). CDR1 and CDR2 from the germline V gene are SGHDT and YYEEEE. The length of the CDR3 is 13 residues. The germline V and J ends were trimmed by 1 base and 5 bases, with 10 bases remaining between them. The CDR3 DNA follows: TGTGCCAGCAGCTTGTACGGAGGGGACGAGCAGTACTTC. This sequence encodes CASSLYGGDEQYF.

This chain links TRBV4-3 with TRBJ2-7; 9 nucleotides line up with TRBD1. The CDR3 has 15 residues. Trimming took 7 bases from V and 0 from J; bases not matched to a gene: 7. Germline lookup yields CDR1 LGHNA and CDR2 YSLEER. The CDR3 coding sequence is TGCGCCAGCACCCCAGACAGGGGGTTCTCCTACGAGCAGTACTTC. Translation: CASTPDRGFSYEQYF.

V and J are TRBV11-3 and TRBJ2-2; D gene uncertain. Germline loops: CDR1 SGHNT, CDR2 YENEEA. CDR3 length: 13 amino acids. Trimming took 8 bases from V and 7 from J, leaving 14 bases between them. CDR3 nucleotides: TGTGCCAGCTGCATAGTCAAGGTCGGGGAGCTGTTTTTT. Protein: CASCIVKVGELFF.

This rearrangement joins TRBV11-3 to TRBJ1-1; D is undetermined. The V and J ends lost 5 bases and 9 bases respectively, with 16 bases between them. Germline loops: CDR1 SGHNT, CDR2 YENEEA. This CDR3 spans 13 amino acids. CDR3: CASSARKGAKAFF. The CDR3 DNA reads as TGTGCCAGCAGCGCCAGGAAGGGAGCTAAAGCTTTCTTT. Looking up the rest from reference TRBV11-3 and TRBJ1-1 gives the full variable domain: EAGVVQSPRYKIIEKKQPVAFWCNPISGHNTLYWYLQNLGQGPELLIRYENEEAVDDSQLPKDRFSAERLKGVDSTLKIQPAELGDSAVYLCASSARKGAKAFFGQGTRLTVV.

The chain uses TRBV4-2 and TRBJ2-5; unclear D gene. Germline-derived CDR1 and CDR2 are LGHNA and YNFKEQ. V gave up 3 bases and J gave up 3 bases, with 11 bases separating them. This CDR3 contains 14 residues. The CDR3 region has the DNA TGTGCCAGCAGCCAGGGGAATGGGAAAGAGACCCAGTACTTC. It is translated as CASSQGNGKETQYF.

As regards this clonotype: One end of the junction does not line up with germline, which may come from a read error. CDR3 protein: CASSYSWGHYSPLNF. The CDR3 DNA follows: TGTGCCAGCAGTTACTCATGGGGCCACTATTCGCCCCTCAACTTT. The genes are TRBV6-5 and TRBJ1-6, with D tentatively TRBD1 (5 bases). CDR3 length equals 15 residues. Looked up from germline, CDR1 is MNHEY and CDR2 is SVGAGI.

Concerning this clonotype: Sequence at one end of the junction differs from germline and may be a read error. The genes are TRBV4-1 and TRBJ1-1; D gene unclear. Germline CDR1 is MGHRA and CDR2 is YSYEKL. The CDR3 is 12 residues long. CDR3 DNA: TGCGCCGGCAGCCAGAATCATGGTGAAGCTTTCTTT. Translating it yields CAGSQNHGEAFF.

This chain links TRBV12-3 or TRBV12-4 with TRBJ1-2; possible D gene TRBD1, 5 bases. This CDR3 is 14 amino acids long. The germline V and J ends were trimmed by 8 bases and 4 bases, with 17 bases remaining between them. The CDR3 DNA reads TGTGCCAGCTGTTACAGGTTGGACACCTATGGCTACACCTTC. Residues: CASCYRLDTYGYTF.

This clonotype was seen ten or more times. The rearrangement uses TRBV11-2 and TRBJ2-1; 12 bases are a match to TRBD2. Germline V gives CDR1 SGHAT, CDR2 FQNNGV. V shed 7 bases, J shed 9 bases, and the junction held 13 bases outside the gene matches. This CDR3 is 16 amino acids long. CDR3 in amino acids: CASTNSPSGRAFEQFF. The CDR3 DNA is TGTGCCAGCACCAATTCGCCTAGCGGGAGGGCCTTTGAGCAGTTCTTC. Full variable domain (rest looked up from reference TRBV11-2 and TRBJ2-1): EAGVAQSPRYKIIEKRQSVAFWCNPISGHATLYWYQQILGQGPKLLIQFQNNGVVDDSQLPKDRFSAERLKGVDSTLKIQPAKLEDSAVYLCASTNSPSGRAFEQFFGPGTRLTVL.

About this clonotype itself: With a much larger clone just one base away, this may be a read error. The rearrangement joins TRBV4-3 to TRBJ1-3, with D perhaps matching TRBD1 (5 bases). There are 17 residues in the CDR3. Trimming left V 3 bases short and J 3 bases short, with 18 bases between. Germline V lookup: CDR1 LGHNA, CDR2 YSLEER. The CDR3 nucleotides read TGCGCCAGCAGCCACGTGCCCGGGACCGGCTATGGAAACACCATATATTTT. Encoded protein: CASSHVPGTGYGNTIYF.

The chain employs TRBV6-5 and TRBJ2-7, with D perhaps matching TRBD1 (6 bases). Germline CDR1 is MNHEY and CDR2 is SVGAGI. This CDR3 contains 17 residues. The V and J ends lost 3 bases and 3 bases respectively, with 21 bases between them. The CDR3 loop is CASSYHNRDTTNYEQYF. In DNA, the CDR3 is TGTGCCAGCAGTTATCATAACCGGGACACTACAAACTACGAGCAGTACTTC.

This clonotype appeared a few times. The chain has TRBV6-5 and TRBJ2-7, with D maybe TRBD1 (6 bases). This CDR3 spans 15 amino acids. Per the germline V gene, CDR1 is MNHEY and CDR2 is SVGAGI. Deletions cut 7 bases from V and 1 base from J, with 17 bases between. The chain's CDR3 is CASKIGTPPSYEQYF. CDR3 bases: TGTGCCAGCAAAATTGGGACACCACCATCCTACGAGCAGTACTTC.

On this clonotype: A read error may account for a junction end that differs from germline. This rearrangement joins TRBV4-2 to TRBJ2-3, with a weak D call TRBD2 (6 bases). Looked up from germline, CDR1 is LGHNA and CDR2 is YNFKEQ. This CDR3 comprises 16 residues. CDR3 DNA: TGTGCCAGCAGCCAAGGGGAGCGGGTGGGCCTGGATACTCAGAACTTT. This codes for CASSQGERVGLDTQNF.